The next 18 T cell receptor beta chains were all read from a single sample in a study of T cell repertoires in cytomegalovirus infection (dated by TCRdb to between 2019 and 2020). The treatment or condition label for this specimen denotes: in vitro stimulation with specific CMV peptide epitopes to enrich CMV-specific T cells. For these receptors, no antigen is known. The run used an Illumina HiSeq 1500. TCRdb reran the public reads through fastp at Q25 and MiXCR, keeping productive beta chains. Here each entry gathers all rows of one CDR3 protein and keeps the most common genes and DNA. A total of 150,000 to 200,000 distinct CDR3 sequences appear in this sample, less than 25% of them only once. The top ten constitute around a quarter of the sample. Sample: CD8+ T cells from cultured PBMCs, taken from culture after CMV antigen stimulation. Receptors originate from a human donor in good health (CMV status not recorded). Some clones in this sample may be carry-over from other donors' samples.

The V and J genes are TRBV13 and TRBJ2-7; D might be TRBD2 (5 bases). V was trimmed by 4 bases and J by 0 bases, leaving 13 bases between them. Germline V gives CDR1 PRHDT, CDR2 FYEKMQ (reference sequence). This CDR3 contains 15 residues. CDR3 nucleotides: TGTGCCAGCAGCTCAGCGGCCGAATACTCCTACGAGCAGTACTTC. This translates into CASSSAAEYSYEQYF. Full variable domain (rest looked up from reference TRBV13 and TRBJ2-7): AAGVIQSPRHLIKEKRETATLKCYPIPRHDTVYWYQQGPGQDPQFLISFYEKMQSDKGSIPDRFSAQQFSDYHSELNMSSLELGDSALYFCASSSAAEYSYEQYFGPGTRLTVT.

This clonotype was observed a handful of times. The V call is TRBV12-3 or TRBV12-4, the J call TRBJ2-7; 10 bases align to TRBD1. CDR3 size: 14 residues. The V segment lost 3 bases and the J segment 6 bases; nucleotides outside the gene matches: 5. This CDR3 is CASSLWDRGSEQYF. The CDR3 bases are TGTGCCAGCAGTTTGTGGGACAGGGGATCCGAGCAGTACTTC.

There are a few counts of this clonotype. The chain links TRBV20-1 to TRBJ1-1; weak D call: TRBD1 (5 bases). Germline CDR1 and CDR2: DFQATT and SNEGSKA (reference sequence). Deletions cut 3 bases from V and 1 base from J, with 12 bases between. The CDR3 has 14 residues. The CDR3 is CSARVYTGNTEAFF. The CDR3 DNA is TGCAGTGCTAGGGTTTATACAGGGAACACTGAAGCTTTCTTT.

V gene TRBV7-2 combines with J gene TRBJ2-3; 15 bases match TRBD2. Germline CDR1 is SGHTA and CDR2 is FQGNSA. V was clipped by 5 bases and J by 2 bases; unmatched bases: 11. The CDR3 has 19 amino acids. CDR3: CASSTGLAGGLAFTDTQYF. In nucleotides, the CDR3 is TGTGCCAGCAGCACGGGACTAGCGGGGGGCCTTGCTTTCACAGATACGCAGTATTTT.

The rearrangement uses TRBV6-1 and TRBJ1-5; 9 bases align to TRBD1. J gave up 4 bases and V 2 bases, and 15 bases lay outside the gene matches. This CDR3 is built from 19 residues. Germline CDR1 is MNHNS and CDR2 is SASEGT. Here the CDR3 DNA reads TGTGCCAGCAGTGAACAAGGGGACAGGGCCCTGATTAGGAATCAGCCCCAGCATTTT. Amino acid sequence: CASSEQGDRALIRNQPQHF.

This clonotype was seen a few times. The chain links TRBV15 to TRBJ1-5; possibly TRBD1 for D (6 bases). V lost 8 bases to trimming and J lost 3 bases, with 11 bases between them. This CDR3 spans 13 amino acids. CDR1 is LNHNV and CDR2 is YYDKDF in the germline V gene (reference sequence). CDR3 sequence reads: CATGGGLNQPQHF. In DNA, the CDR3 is TGTGCCACCGGCGGGGGGCTCAATCAGCCCCAGCATTTT.

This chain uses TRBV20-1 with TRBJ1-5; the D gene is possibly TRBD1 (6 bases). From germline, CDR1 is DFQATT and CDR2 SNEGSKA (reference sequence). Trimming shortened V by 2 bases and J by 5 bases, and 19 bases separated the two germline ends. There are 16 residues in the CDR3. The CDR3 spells CSARPILDGGHQPQHF. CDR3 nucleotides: TGCAGTGCTAGACCTATTTTGGACGGGGGGCATCAGCCCCAGCATTTT.

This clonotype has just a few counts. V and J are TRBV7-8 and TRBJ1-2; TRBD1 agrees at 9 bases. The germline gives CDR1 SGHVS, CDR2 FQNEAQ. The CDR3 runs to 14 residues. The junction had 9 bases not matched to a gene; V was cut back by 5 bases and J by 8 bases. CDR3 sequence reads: CASSPLKQGAGYTF. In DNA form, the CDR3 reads TGTGCCAGCAGCCCCCTTAAACAGGGGGCAGGCTACACCTTC.

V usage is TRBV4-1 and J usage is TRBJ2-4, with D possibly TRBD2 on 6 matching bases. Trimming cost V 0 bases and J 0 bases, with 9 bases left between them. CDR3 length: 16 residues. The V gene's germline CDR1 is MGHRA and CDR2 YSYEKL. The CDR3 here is CASSQEGGIAKNIQYF. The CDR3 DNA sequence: TGCGCCAGCAGCCAAGAGGGGGGAATAGCCAAAAACATTCAGTACTTC.

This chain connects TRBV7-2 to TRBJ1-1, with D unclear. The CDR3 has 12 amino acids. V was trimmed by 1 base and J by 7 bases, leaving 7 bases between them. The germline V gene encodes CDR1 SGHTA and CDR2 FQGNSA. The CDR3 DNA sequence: TGTGCCAGCAGCTTAGATGGGCTTGAAGCTTTCTTT. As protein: CASSLDGLEAFF.

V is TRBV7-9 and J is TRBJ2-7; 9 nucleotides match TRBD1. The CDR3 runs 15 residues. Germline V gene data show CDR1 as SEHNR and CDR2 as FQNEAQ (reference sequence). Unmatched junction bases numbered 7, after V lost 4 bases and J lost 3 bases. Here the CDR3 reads CASSSPGQGRYEQYF. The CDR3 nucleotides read TGTGCCAGCAGCTCACCGGGACAGGGACGCTACGAGCAGTACTTC.

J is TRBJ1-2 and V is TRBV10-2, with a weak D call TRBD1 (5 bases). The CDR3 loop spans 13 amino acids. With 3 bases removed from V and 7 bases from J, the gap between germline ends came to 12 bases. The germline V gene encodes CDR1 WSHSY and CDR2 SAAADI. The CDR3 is CASSDGGPGGYTF. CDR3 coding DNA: TGCGCCAGCAGTGACGGGGGTCCGGGTGGCTACACCTTC.

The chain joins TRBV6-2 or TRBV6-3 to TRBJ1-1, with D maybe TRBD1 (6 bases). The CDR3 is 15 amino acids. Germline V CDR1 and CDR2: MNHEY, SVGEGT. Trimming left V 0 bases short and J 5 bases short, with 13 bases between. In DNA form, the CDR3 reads TGTGCCAGCAGTTACTCGGATGGGGGGCGGACTGAAGCTTTCTTT. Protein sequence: CASSYSDGGRTEAFF.

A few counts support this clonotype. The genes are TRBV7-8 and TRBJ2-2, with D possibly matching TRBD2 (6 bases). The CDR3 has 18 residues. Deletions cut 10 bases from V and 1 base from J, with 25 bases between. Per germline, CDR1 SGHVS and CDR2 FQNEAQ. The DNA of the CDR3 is TGTGCCACCTTTTTAGCGGTACGGGACGGGGAGAACACCGGGGAGCTGTTTTTT. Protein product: CATFLAVRDGENTGELFF.

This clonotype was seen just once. CDR3 region: CASSSFWTGGAGGELFF. The CDR3 nucleotides read TGTGCCAGCAGCTCATTCTGGACAGGGGGCGCGGGCGGGGAGCTGTTTTTT. The chain has TRBV11-2 and TRBJ2-2; 11 bases align to TRBD1. The CDR3 has 17 residues. Trimming removed 4 bases from V and 7 bases from J; junction bases left unmatched: 11. Germline CDR1 reads SGHAT; CDR2 reads FQNNGV.

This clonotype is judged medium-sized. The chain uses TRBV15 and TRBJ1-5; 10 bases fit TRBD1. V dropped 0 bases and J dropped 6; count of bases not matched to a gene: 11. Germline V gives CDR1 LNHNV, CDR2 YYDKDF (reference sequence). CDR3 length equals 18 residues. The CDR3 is CATSRDTATGTGVQPQHF. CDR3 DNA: TGTGCCACCAGCAGAGATACCGCGACCGGGACAGGGGTTCAGCCCCAGCATTTT. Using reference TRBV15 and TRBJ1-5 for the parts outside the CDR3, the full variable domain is DAMVIQNPRYQVTQFGKPVTLSCSQTLNHNVMYWYQQKSSQAPKLLFHYYDKDFNNEADTPDNFQSRRPNTSFCFLDIRSPGLGDTAMYLCATSRDTATGTGVQPQHFGDGTRLSIL.

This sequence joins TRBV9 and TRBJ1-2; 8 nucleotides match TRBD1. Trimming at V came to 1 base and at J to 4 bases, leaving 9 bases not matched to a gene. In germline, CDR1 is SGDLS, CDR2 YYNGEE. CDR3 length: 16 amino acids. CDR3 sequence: CASSVSSQGAGYGYTF. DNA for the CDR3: TGTGCCAGCAGCGTATCTTCCCAGGGGGCAGGCTATGGCTACACCTTC. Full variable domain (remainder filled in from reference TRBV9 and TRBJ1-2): DSGVTQTPKHLITATGQRVTLRCSPRSGDLSVYWYQQSLDQGLQFLIQYYNGEERAKGNILERFSAQQFPDLHSELNLSSLELGDSALYFCASSVSSQGAGYGYTFGSGTRLTVV.

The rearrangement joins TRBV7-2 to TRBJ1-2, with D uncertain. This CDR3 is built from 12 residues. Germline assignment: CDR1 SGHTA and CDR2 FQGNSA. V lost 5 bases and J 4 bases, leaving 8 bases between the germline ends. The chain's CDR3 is CASSGEAYGYTF. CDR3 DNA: TGTGCCAGCAGCGGCGAAGCCTATGGCTACACCTTC.